Following are 20 T cell receptor beta chains from one sample sequenced in a study of blood T cell repertoires in COVID-19. Using immunoSEQ multiplex PCR, the repertoire was profiled, and TCRdb retains in-frame clones only, with some absent. Among over 65,000 clones listed, approximately 90% were seen once. Sequencing used peripheral blood. The receptors shown here come from a man aged 45 to 65 with active or convalescent COVID-19.

The chain uses TRBV5-4 and TRBJ1-2; 10 nucleotides agree with TRBD1. The germline V gene has CDR1 SGHNT and CDR2 YYREEE (reference sequence). V shed 4 bases, J shed 0 bases, and the junction held 3 bases outside the gene matches. The CDR3 runs 15 residues. The DNA for the CDR3 is TGTGCCAGCAGCCGAGACAGGGGGCCTAACTATGGCTACACCTTC. Residues: CASSRDRGPNYGYTF.

This chain uses TRBV2 with TRBJ2-3; 8 nucleotides align to TRBD2. The V segment lost 2 bases and the J segment 2 bases; nucleotides outside the gene matches: 9. CDR3 size: 17 residues. CDR1 is SNHLY, CDR2 FYNNEI, per germline. DNA of the CDR3: TGTGCCAGCAGTGAACGGGTAGCGGGGAGTATCACAGATACGCAGTATTTT. Protein sequence: CASSERVAGSITDTQYF.

J is TRBJ1-1 and V is TRBV5-8; TRBD1 matches 10 bases. Germline V gene lookup returns CDR1 SGHTS and CDR2 YDEGEE. The V segment lost 3 bases and the J segment 9 bases; nucleotides outside the gene matches: 2. The CDR3 has 12 amino acids. CDR3 region: CASSSTGGQAFF. The CDR3 DNA sequence: TGTGCCAGCAGCTCGACAGGGGGCCAAGCTTTCTTT.

This chain connects TRBV20-1 to TRBJ1-1; no firm D call. The CDR3 length is 13 residues. V lost 3 bases, J lost 1 base, and 9 bases lay in between. The germline V gene has CDR1 DFQATT and CDR2 SNEGSKA (reference sequence). The CDR3 spells CSASEFGNTEAFF. Here the CDR3 DNA reads TGCAGTGCTAGTGAGTTCGGGAACACTGAAGCTTTCTTT.

This clone appeared once. The V and J genes are TRBV2 and TRBJ2-3; D not certain. This CDR3 contains 15 residues. Between the trimmed V and J ends, which lost 7 bases and 0 bases, there was a span of 14 bases. The V gene's germline CDR1 is SNHLY and CDR2 FYNNEI. In DNA form, the CDR3 reads TGTGCCAGCATACTCTTAAATCCTAGCACAGATACGCAGTATTTT. It codes for CASILLNPSTDTQYF.

This clone was found once. The V and J genes are TRBV5-5 and TRBJ2-2; 7 nucleotides agree with TRBD2. The junction had 7 bases not matched to a gene; V was cut back by 0 bases and J by 5 bases. Germline CDR1 reads SGHKS; CDR2 reads YYEKEE (reference sequence). CDR3 size: 16 residues. The CDR3 region has the DNA TGTGCCAGCAGCTTGGCGGGAGGAGCGTATACCGGGGAGCTGTTTTTT. It is translated as CASSLAGGAYTGELFF. The variable domain in full, completed from reference TRBV5-5 and TRBJ2-2, reads DAGVTQSPTHLIKTRGQQVTLRCSPISGHKSVSWYQQVLGQGPQFIFQYYEKEERGRGNFPDRFSARQFPNYSSELNVNALLLGDSALYLCASSLAGGAYTGELFFGEGSRLTVL.

This chain uses TRBV11-2 with TRBJ1-1; no reliable D call. The CDR3 spans 13 residues. The V gene lost 0 bases and the J gene lost 4 bases, with 6 bases spanning the gap. Germline CDR1 is SGHAT and CDR2 is FQNNGV. CDR3 amino acids: CASSLERGTEAFF. The DNA of the CDR3 is TGTGCCAGCAGCTTAGAACGGGGCACTGAAGCTTTCTTT. Full variable domain (outside the CDR3, taken from reference TRBV11-2 and TRBJ1-1): EAGVAQSPRYKIIEKRQSVAFWCNPISGHATLYWYQQILGQGPKLLIQFQNNGVVDDSQLPKDRFSAERLKGVDSTLKIQPAKLEDSAVYLCASSLERGTEAFFGQGTRLTVV.

This rearrangement joins TRBV6-5 to TRBJ2-7; TRBD1 matches 7 bases. V shed 0 bases, J shed 5 bases, and the junction held 10 bases outside the gene matches. Germline V gene sequence: CDR1 MNHEY, CDR2 SVGAGI. This CDR3 is built from 16 residues. As DNA, the CDR3 is TGTGCCAGCAGTTACTCGTGGGACACAGGGGTTGACGAGCAGTACTTC. It yields the protein CASSYSWDTGVDEQYF.

J is TRBJ2-1 and V is TRBV4-1, with 8 bases matching TRBD2. The J segment lost 9 bases and the V segment lost 0 bases, leaving 7 bases of the junction unmatched. The CDR3 has 15 amino acids. Germline V gives CDR1 MGHRA, CDR2 YSYEKL. The CDR3 region is CASSQERGAVSEQFF. CDR3 coding DNA: TGCGCCAGCAGCCAAGAGCGGGGGGCCGTATCTGAGCAGTTCTTC.

The chain links TRBV30 to TRBJ2-7; perhaps TRBD1 as D (6 bases). CDR1 and CDR2 from the germline V gene are GTSNPN and SVGIG (reference sequence). CDR3 size: 13 residues. V lost 6 bases and J 2 bases, leaving 14 bases between the germline ends. The CDR3 protein is CACIQGNPYEQYF. The CDR3 nucleotides are TGTGCCTGTATACAGGGAAATCCCTACGAGCAGTACTTC.

V is TRBV11-3 and J is TRBJ2-3; D might be TRBD1 (5 bases). V was cut by 4 bases and J by 2 bases, with 7 bases left in between. The CDR3 totals 13 residues. From germline, CDR1 is SGHNT and CDR2 YENEEA. CDR3 protein: CASSSTVTDTQYF. The DNA for the CDR3 is TGTGCCAGCAGCTCGACAGTCACAGATACGCAGTATTTT.

The J gene is TRBJ2-6, the V gene TRBV5-4; 8 positions match TRBD2. Germline assignment: CDR1 SGHNT and CDR2 YYREEE (reference sequence). Trimming at V came to 5 bases and at J to 0 bases, leaving 7 bases not matched to a gene. This CDR3 is 17 amino acids long. This CDR3 reads CASSGGLAGSGANVLTF. DNA for the CDR3: TGTGCCAGCAGTGGGGGTCTAGCGGGCTCTGGGGCCAACGTCCTGACTTTC. The whole variable domain, remainder taken from reference TRBV5-4 and TRBJ2-6, is ETGVTQSPTHLIKTRGQQVTLRCSSQSGHNTVSWYQQALGQGPQFIFQYYREEENGRGNFPPRFSGLQFPNYSSELNVNALELDDSALYLCASSGGLAGSGANVLTFGAGSRLTVL.

This chain connects TRBV3-1 (or the pseudogene TRBV3-2) to TRBJ2-1; 9 nucleotides line up with TRBD1. The CDR3 is 15 amino acids. The germline gives CDR1 LGHDT, CDR2 YNNKEL (reference sequence). Trimming cost V 5 bases and J 1 base; bases outside gene matches: 3. The CDR3 spells CASSYGQGSYNEQFF. As DNA, the CDR3 is TGTGCCAGCAGCTACGGACAGGGGTCCTACAATGAGCAGTTCTTC.

This clone was picked up a small number of times. The V gene is TRBV2, the J gene TRBJ2-7; 7 positions match TRBD1. The CDR3 spans 15 residues. V lost 6 bases to trimming and J lost 4 bases; unmatched junction nucleotides: 12. The germline V gene encodes CDR1 SNHLY and CDR2 FYNNEI. CDR3 sequence reads: CASSSSRDRVYEQYF. The CDR3 DNA reads TGTGCCAGCAGCAGCAGCCGGGACAGAGTTTACGAGCAGTACTTC.

The chain combines TRBV6-6 with TRBJ1-3, with D hard to call. V was cut by 3 bases and J by 4 bases, with 10 bases left in between. Germline-derived CDR1 and CDR2 are MNHNY and SVGAGI (reference sequence). This CDR3 region has 14 residues. CDR3 sequence reads: CASSYGEAGNTIYF. In nucleotides, the CDR3 is TGTGCCAGCAGTTATGGGGAGGCGGGAAACACCATATATTTT.

This sequence joins TRBV19 and TRBJ1-2; D gene uncertain. This CDR3 comprises 14 residues. Germline V gene sequence: CDR1 LNHDA, CDR2 SQIVND (reference sequence). V shed 2 bases and J shed 4 bases, with 11 bases lying between them. CDR3 DNA: TGTGCCAGTAGTATAAGAGGGATCCTCTATGGCTACACCTTC. Amino acids: CASSIRGILYGYTF.

CDR3: CASSFGTGVGEQYF. The CDR3 nucleotides read TGCGCCAGCAGCTTCGGGACAGGGGTAGGCGAGCAGTACTTC. This chain joins TRBV5-1 and TRBJ2-7; TRBD1 aligns across 10 bases. Trimming removed 2 bases from V and 6 bases from J; junction bases left unmatched: 5. The germline CDR1 and CDR2 sequences are SGHRS and YFSETQ. This CDR3 has 14 residues. The complete variable domain, with remaining parts taken from reference TRBV5-1 and TRBJ2-7, reads KAGVTQTPRYLIKTRGQQVTLSCSPISGHRSVSWYQQTPGQGLQFLFEYFSETQRNKGNFPGRFSGRQFSNSRSEMNVSTLELGDSALYLCASSFGTGVGEQYFGPGTRLTVT.

This clone was seen a single time. The rearrangement uses TRBV27 and TRBJ1-6; 7 nucleotides line up with TRBD1. J was trimmed by 7 bases and V by 8 bases; bases with no gene match: 8. The V gene's germline CDR1 is MNHEY and CDR2 SMNVEV (reference sequence). This CDR3 comprises 14 residues. Written as DNA, the CDR3 is TGTGCCAGCGCGGGACAGCATAAAAATTCACCCCTCCACTTT. Its protein is CASAGQHKNSPLHF.

Here the CDR3 reads CASSLAGQGGTEAFF. As DNA, the CDR3 is TGTGCCAGCAGCTTAGCCGGACAGGGGGGCACTGAAGCTTTCTTT. V is TRBV7-2 and J is TRBJ1-1, with TRBD1 identical over 10 bases. With 0 bases clipped from V and 4 bases from J, the junction kept 2 bases outside the gene matches. Germline assignment: CDR1 SGHTA and CDR2 FQGNSA. The CDR3 length is 15 residues.

This clone was observed once. The chain employs TRBV21-1 and TRBJ1-5; TRBD1 is the table's D call, not checked against the DNA. TRBV21-1 is a known pseudogene. The CDR3 loop spans 19 amino acids. The CDR3 is CASSNSTDWTGGVNQPQHF. CDR3 in DNA: TGTGCCAGCAGCAATTCAACCGATTGGACAGGGGGCGTCAATCAGCCCCAGCATTTT.